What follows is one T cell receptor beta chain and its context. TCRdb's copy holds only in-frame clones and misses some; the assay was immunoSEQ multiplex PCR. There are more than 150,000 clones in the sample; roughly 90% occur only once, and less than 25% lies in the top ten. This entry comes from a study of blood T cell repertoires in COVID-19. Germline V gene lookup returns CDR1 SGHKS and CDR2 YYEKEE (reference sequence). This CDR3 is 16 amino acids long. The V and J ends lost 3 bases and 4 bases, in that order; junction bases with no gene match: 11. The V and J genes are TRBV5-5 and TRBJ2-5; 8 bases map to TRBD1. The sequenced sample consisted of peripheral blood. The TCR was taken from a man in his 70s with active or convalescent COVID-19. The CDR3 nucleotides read TGTGCCAGCAGCTCAGGACAGGGCTCCGCGGGAGAGACCCAGTACTTC. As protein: CASSSGQGSAGETQYF.